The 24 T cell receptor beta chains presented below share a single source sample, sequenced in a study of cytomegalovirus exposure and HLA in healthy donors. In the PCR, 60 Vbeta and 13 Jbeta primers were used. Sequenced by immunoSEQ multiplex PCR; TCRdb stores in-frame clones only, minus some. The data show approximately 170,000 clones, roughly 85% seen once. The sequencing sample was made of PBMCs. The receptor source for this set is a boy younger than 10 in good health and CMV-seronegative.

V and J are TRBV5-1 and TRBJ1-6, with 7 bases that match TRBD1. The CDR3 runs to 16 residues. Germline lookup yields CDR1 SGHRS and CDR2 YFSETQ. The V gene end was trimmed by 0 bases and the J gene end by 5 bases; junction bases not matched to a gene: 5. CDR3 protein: CASSLDRGENNSPLHF. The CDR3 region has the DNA TGCGCCAGCAGCTTGGACAGGGGCGAAAATAATTCACCCCTCCACTTT. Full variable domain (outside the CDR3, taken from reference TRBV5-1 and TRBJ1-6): KAGVTQTPRYLIKTRGQQVTLSCSPISGHRSVSWYQQTPGQGLQFLFEYFSETQRNKGNFPGRFSGRQFSNSRSEMNVSTLELGDSALYLCASSLDRGENNSPLHFGNGTRLTVT.

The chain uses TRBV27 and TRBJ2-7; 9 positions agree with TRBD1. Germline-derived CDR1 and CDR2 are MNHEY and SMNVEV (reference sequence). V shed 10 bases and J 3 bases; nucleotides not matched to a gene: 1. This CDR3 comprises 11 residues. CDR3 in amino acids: CATGQGYEQYF. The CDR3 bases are TGTGCCACGGGACAGGGCTACGAGCAGTACTTC.

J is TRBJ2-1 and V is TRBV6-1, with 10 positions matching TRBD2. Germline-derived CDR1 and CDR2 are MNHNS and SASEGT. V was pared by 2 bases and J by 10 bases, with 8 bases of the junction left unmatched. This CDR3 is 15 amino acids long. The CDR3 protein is CASSEKAGGSREQFF. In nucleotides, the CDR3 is TGTGCCAGCAGTGAAAAAGCGGGAGGGTCGAGGGAGCAGTTCTTC.

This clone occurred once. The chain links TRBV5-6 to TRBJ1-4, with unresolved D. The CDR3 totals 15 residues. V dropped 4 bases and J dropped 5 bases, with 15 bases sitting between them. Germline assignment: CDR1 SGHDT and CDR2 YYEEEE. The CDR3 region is CASSPPTGENEKLFF. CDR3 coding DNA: TGTGCCAGCAGCCCCCCGACGGGAGAGAATGAAAAACTGTTTTTT.

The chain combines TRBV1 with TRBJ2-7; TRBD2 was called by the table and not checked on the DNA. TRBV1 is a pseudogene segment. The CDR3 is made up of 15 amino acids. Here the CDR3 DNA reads TGCACCAGCGGATCCGAAGCGGAGGGTTCCTACGAGCAGTACTTC. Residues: CTSGSEAEGSYEQYF.

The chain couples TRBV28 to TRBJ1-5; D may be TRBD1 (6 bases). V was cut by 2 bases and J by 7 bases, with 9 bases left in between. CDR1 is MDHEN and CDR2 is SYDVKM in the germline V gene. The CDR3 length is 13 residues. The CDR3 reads CASSLLGAQPQHF. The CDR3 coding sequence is TGTGCCAGCAGTTTACTGGGGGCGCAGCCCCAGCATTTT.

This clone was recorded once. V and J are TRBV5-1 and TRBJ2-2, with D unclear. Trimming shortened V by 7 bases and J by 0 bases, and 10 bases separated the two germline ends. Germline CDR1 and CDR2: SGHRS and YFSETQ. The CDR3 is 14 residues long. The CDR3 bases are TGCGCCAGCTGGAGTCCCGCGAACACCGGGGAGCTGTTTTTT. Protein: CASWSPANTGELFF.

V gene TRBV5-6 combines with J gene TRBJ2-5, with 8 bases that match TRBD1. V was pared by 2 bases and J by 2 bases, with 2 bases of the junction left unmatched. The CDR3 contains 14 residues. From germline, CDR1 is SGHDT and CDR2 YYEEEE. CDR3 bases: TGTGCCAGCAGCTTTGGGACAGGACAAGAGACCCAGTACTTC. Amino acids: CASSFGTGQETQYF.

CDR3 DNA sequence: TGTGCCAGCAGTCCACGAGGTCTAGGTGCGGATGGCTACACCTTC. The encoded protein is CASSPRGLGADGYTF. J is TRBJ1-2 and V is TRBV28; D uncertain. The CDR3 is made up of 15 amino acids. Deletions cut 5 bases from V and 6 bases from J, with 19 bases between. The germline CDR1 and CDR2 sequences are MDHEN and SYDVKM.

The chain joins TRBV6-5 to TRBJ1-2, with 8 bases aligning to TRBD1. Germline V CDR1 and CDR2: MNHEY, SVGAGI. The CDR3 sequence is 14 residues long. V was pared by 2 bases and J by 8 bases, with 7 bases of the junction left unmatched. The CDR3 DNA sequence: TGTGCCAGCAGTTACCTTGGGACAGGAGGCGGCTACACCTTC. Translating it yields CASSYLGTGGGYTF.

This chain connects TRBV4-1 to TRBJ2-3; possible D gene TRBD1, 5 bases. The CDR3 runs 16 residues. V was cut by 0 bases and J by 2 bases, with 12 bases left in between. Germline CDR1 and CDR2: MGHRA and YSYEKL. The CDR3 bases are TGCGCCAGCAGCCAAGATTGGGGCTCGTCCACAGATACGCAGTATTTT. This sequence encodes CASSQDWGSSTDTQYF.

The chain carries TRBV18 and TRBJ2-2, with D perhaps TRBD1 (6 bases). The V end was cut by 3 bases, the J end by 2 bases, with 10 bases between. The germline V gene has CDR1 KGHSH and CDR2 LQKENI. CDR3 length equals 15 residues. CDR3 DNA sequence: TGTGCCAGCTCACCGGGACAATCCAACACCGGGGAGCTGTTTTTT. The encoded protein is CASSPGQSNTGELFF.

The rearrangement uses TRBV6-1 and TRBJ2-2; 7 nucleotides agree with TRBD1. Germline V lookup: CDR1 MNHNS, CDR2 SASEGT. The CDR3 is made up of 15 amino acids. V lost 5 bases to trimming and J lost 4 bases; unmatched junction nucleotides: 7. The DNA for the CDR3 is TGTGCCAGCAGTCGAAAAACAGGGGCCACCGGGGAGCTGTTTTTT. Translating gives CASSRKTGATGELFF.

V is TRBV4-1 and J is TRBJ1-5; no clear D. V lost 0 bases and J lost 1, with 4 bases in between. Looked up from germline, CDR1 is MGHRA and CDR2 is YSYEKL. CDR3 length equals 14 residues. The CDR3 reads CASSQEESNQPQHF. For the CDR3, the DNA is TGCGCCAGCAGCCAAGAAGAGAGCAATCAGCCCCAGCATTTT.

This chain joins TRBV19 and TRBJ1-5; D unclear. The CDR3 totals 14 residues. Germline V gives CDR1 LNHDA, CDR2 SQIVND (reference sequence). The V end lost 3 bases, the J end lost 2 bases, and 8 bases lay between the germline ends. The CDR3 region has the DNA TGTGCCAGTAGTATTACCGGGGGCAATCAGCCCCAGCATTTT. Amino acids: CASSITGGNQPQHF.

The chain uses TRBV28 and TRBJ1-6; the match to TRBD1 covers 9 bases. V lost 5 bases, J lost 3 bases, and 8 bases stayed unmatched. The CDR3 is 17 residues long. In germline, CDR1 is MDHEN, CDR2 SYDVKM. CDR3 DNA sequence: TGTGCCAGCAGTGGGGGGACAGGGACCTTCTATAATTCACCCCTCCACTTT. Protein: CASSGGTGTFYNSPLHF.

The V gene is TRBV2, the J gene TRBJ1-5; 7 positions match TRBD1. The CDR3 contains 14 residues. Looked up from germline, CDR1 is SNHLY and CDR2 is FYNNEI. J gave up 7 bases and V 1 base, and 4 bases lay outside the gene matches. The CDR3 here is CASSEEAGGQPQHF. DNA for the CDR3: TGTGCCAGCAGTGAAGAGGCAGGGGGACAGCCCCAGCATTTT.

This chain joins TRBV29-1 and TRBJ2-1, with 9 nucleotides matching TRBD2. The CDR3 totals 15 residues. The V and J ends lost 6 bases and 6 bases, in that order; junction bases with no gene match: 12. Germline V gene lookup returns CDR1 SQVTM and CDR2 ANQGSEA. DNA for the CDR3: TGCAGCGTCGGACGACCCGGGACTAGCATCAATGAGCAGTTCTTC. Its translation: CSVGRPGTSINEQFF.

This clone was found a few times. CDR3 DNA sequence: TGTGCCAGCATTCACCTCGAACGGGGGGCAGGGAATGGCTACACCTTC. Protein product: CASIHLERGAGNGYTF. The chain joins TRBV5-6 to TRBJ1-2, with D possibly TRBD1 on 6 matching bases. Germline-derived CDR1 and CDR2 are SGHDT and YYEEEE. V was clipped by 6 bases and J by 6 bases, with 24 bases between them. The CDR3 contains 16 residues.

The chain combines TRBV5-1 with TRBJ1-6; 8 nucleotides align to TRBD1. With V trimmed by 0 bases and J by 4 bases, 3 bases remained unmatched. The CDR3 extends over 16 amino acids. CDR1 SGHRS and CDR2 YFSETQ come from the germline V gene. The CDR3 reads CASSLGRDRYNSPLHF. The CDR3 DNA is TGCGCCAGCAGCTTGGGACGGGACAGGTATAATTCACCCCTCCACTTT.

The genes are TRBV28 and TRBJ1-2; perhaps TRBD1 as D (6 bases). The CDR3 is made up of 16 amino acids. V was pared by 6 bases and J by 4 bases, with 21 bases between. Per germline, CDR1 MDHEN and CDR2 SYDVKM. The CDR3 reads CASSILTRTAFYGYTF. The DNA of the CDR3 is TGTGCCAGCAGCATACTTACGAGGACAGCCTTCTATGGCTACACCTTC.

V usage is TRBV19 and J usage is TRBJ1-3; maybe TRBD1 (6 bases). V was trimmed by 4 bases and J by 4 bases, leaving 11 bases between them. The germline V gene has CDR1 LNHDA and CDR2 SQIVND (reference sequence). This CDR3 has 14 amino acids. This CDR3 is CASSSRGGGNTIYF. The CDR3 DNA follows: TGTGCCAGTAGTAGCAGGGGTGGAGGAAACACCATATATTTT.

The CDR3 spells CASSQGGQGAPGELFF. CDR3 DNA sequence: TGCGCCAGCAGCCAAGGGGGACAGGGGGCGCCCGGGGAGCTGTTTTTT. This sequence joins TRBV4-1 and TRBJ2-2, with 12 bases lining up with TRBD1. The CDR3 has 16 residues. The germline gives CDR1 MGHRA, CDR2 YSYEKL. The trim removed 1 base at V and 6 bases at J, leaving 3 bases unmatched.

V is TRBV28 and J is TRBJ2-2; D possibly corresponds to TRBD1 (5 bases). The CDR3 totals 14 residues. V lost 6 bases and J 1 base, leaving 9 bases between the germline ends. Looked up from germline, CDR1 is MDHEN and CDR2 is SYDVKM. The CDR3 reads CASRRGQNTGELFF. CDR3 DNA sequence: TGTGCCAGCAGGAGAGGACAGAACACCGGGGAGCTGTTTTTT.